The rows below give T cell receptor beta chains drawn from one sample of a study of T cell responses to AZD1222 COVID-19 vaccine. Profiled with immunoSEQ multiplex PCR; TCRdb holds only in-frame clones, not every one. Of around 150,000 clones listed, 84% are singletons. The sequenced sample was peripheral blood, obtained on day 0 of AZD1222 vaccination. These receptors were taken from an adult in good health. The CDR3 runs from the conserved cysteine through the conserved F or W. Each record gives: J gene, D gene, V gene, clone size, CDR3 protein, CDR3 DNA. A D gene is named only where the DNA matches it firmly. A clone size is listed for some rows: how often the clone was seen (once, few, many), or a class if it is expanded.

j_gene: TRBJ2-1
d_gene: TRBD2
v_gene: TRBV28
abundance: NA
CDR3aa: CASSSPSGGAYNEQFF
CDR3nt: TGTGCCAGCAGCTCTCCTAGCGGGGGGGCCTACAATGAGCAGTTCTTC

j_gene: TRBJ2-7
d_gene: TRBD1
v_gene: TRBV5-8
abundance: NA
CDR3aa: CASSSGQAVWSEQYF
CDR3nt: TGTGCCAGCAGTTCGGGACAGGCCGTATGGAGCGAGCAGTACTTC

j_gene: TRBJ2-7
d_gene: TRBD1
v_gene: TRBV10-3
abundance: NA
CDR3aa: CAISESGVGQGGYEQYF
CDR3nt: TGTGCCATCAGTGAGTCGGGGGTGGGACAGGGTGGATACGAGCAGTACTTC

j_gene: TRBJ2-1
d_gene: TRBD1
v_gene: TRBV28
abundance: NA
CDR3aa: CASSLDRGVLYEQFF
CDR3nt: TGTGCCAGCAGTTTGGACAGGGGGGTCCTCTATGAGCAGTTCTTC

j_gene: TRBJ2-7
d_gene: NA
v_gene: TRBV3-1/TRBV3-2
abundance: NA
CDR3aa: CASSQDQREQYF
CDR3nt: TGTGCCAGCAGCCAAGATCAAAGGGAGCAGTACTTC

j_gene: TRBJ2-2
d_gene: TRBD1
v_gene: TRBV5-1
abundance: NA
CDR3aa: CASKTGQGPGELFF
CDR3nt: TGCGCCAGCAAAACCGGACAGGGTCCCGGGGAGCTGTTTTTT

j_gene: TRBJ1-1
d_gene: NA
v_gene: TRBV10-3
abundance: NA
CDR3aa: CAISGSLGMNTEAFF
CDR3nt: TGTGCCATCAGTGGTAGTCTGGGGATGAACACTGAAGCTTTCTTT

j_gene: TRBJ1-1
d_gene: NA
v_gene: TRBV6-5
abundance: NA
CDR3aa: CASSYRGVTEAFF
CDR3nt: TGTGCCAGCAGTTACAGGGGTGTCACTGAAGCTTTCTTT

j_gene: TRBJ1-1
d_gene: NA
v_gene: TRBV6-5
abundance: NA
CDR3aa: CASTSTGTYYEAFF
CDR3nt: TGTGCCAGCACCTCCACCGGGACGTATTATGAAGCTTTCTTT

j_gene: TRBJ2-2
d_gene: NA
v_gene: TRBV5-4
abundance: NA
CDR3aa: CASSLRPAGELFF
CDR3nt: TGTGCCAGCAGCTTGCGGCCGGCCGGGGAGCTGTTTTTT

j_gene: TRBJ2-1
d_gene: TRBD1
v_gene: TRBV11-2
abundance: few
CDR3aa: CASSLDRQGFYEQFF
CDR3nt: TGTGCCAGCAGCTTAGATAGACAGGGATTCTATGAGCAGTTCTTC

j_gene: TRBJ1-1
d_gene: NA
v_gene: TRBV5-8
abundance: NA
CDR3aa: CASTQTGFGRTEAFF
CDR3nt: TGTGCCAGCACCCAAACTGGGTTTGGTAGGACTGAAGCTTTCTTT

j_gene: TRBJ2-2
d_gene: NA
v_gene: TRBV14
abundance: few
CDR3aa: CASSSQASGELFF
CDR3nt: TGTGCCAGCAGCTCCCAGGCCAGCGGGGAGCTGTTTTTT

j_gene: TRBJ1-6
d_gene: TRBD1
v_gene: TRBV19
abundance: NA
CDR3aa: CASRDGTGGNSPLHF
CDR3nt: TGTGCCAGTAGAGATGGGACAGGGGGGAATTCACCCCTCCACTTT

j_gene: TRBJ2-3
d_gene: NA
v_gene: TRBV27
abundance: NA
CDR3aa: CASSIPVLGGLPDTQYF
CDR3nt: TGTGCCAGCAGTATCCCTGTTTTGGGGGGGCTCCCAGATACGCAGTATTTT

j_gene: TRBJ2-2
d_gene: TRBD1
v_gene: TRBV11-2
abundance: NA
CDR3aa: CASSLAQGADGELFF
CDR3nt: TGTGCCAGCAGCTTGGCTCAGGGGGCTGACGGGGAGCTGTTTTTT

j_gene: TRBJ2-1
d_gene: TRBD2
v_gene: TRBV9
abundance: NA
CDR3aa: CASSELAGGRDEQFF
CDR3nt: TGTGCCAGCAGCGAACTAGCGGGGGGGCGCGATGAGCAGTTCTTC

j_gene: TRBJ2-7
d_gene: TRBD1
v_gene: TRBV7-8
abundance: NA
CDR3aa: CASSLASARTGASYEQYF
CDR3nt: TGTGCCAGCAGCTTAGCGAGCGCAAGGACAGGGGCTTCATACGAGCAGTACTTC

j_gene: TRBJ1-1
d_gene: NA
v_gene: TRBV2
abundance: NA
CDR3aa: CASTRGGSDTEAFF
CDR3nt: TGTGCCAGCACCCGCGGAGGGTCCGACACTGAAGCTTTCTTT

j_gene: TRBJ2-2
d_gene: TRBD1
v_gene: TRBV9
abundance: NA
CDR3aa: CASSDWQGVDTGELFF
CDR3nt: TGTGCCAGCAGCGACTGGCAGGGGGTGGACACCGGGGAGCTGTTTTTT

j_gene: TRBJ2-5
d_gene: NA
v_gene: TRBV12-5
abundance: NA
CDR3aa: CASGLSTVPETQYF
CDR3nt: TGTGCTAGTGGTCTCTCGACAGTGCCAGAGACCCAGTACTTC

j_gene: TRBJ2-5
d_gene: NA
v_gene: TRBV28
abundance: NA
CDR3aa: CASSSSFWETQYF
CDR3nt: TGTGCCAGCAGCTCGTCATTTTGGGAGACCCAGTACTTC

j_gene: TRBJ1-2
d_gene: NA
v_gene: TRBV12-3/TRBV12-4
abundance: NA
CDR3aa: CASSRLWGYTF
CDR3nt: TGTGCCAGCAGTCGTCTGTGGGGCTACACCTTC

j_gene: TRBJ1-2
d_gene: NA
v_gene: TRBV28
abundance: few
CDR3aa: CASSLSRIYGYTF
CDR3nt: TGTGCCAGCAGTTTAAGCAGGATCTATGGCTACACCTTC

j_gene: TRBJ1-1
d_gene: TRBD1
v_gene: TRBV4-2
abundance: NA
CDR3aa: CASSQELQGNGGTEAFF
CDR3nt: TGTGCCAGCAGCCAAGAGTTACAGGGGAATGGGGGCACTGAAGCTTTCTTT

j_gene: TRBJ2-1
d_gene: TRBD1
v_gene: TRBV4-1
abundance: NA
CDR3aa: CASSQAGTGANNEQFF
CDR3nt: TGCGCCAGCAGCCAAGCTGGGACAGGGGCCAACAATGAGCAGTTCTTC

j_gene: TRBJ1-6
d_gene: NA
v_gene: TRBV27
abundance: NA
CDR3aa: CASSLGVDRDNSPLHF
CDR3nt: TGTGCCAGCAGTTTAGGGGTGGACAGAGATAATTCACCCCTCCACTTT

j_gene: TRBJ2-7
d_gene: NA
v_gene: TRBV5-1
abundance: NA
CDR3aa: CASVNPVTVRLLYEQYF
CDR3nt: TGCGCCAGCGTCAACCCGGTGACGGTCAGGCTTCTCTACGAGCAGTACTTC

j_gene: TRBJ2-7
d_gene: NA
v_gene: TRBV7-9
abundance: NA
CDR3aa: CASSLVLGGGFYEQYF
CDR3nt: TGTGCCAGCAGCTTAGTATTGGGGGGAGGCTTCTACGAGCAGTACTTC

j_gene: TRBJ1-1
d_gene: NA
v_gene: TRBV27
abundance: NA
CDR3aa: CASSPPGGYTEAFF
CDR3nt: TGTGCCAGCAGTCCCCCCGGGGGGTACACTGAAGCTTTCTTT

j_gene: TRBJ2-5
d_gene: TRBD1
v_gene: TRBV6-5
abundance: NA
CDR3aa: CASIRTGGLEETQYF
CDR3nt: TGTGCCAGCATAAGGACAGGGGGTCTTGAAGAGACCCAGTACTTC

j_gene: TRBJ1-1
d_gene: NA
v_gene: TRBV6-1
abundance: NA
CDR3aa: CASSESAGQNTEAFF
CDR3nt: TGTGCCAGCAGTGAATCGGCAGGGCAGAACACTGAAGCTTTCTTT